The 14 T cell receptor beta chains given below trace back to one sample, sequenced in a study of blood T cells in healthy people across ages. Using a J-beta primer mix together with a sample-barcoded 5' primer, a second PCR was run for roughly 7 to 11 cycles. TCRdb independently ran MiXCR on the 5' RACE reads; one entry per CDR3 protein. The sample has approximately 1.5 million distinct CDR3 sequences, approximately 43% seen once. Material: blood. Source of these receptors: a woman younger than 35 in good health.

Only a few counts were recorded for this clonotype. J is TRBJ1-1 and V is TRBV20-1; D perhaps matches TRBD1 (5 bases). The CDR3 runs to 14 residues. Germline loops: CDR1 DFQATT, CDR2 SNEGSKA (reference sequence). Trimming stripped 0 bases from V and 7 bases from J, with 15 bases between. CDR3 in amino acids: CSARDGQGGSEAFF. The DNA for the CDR3 is TGCAGTGCTAGAGATGGTCAGGGCGGGAGTGAAGCTTTCTTT.

V gene TRBV10-3 combines with J gene TRBJ1-4; no firm D call. V was pared by 3 bases and J by 7 bases, with 12 bases between. Germline CDR1 reads ENHRY; CDR2 reads SYGVKD. The CDR3 length is 14 residues. The CDR3 bases are TGTGCCATCAGTGACCCGGGGTTGGCTGAAAAACTGTTTTTT. As protein: CAISDPGLAEKLFF.

About this clonotype itself: Relative to the germline gene, one junction end is altered; a read error may explain this. The chain has TRBV18 and TRBJ2-7, with 7 positions matching TRBD1. The CDR3 has 14 residues. Germline V gives CDR1 KGHSH, CDR2 LQKENI. The CDR3 loop is CASSHRDSVYEQYF. The CDR3 nucleotides are TGTGCCAGCTCACACCGGGACAGCGTCTACGAGCAGTACTTT.

The chain recombines TRBV11-2 with TRBJ2-1; weak D call: TRBD2 (6 bases). CDR1 SGHAT and CDR2 FQNNGV come from the germline V gene. CDR3 length: 13 amino acids. V was pared by 2 bases and J by 6 bases, with 8 bases between. CDR3 DNA sequence: TGTGCCAGCAGCTTATGGAGGGTCAATGAGCAGTTCTTC. It translates to CASSLWRVNEQFF.

This clonotype was counted only a few times. The chain is built from TRBV12-3 or TRBV12-4 and TRBJ2-5; no reliable D call. Trimming removed 3 bases at V and 5 bases at J, with 13 bases between. This CDR3 spans 14 amino acids. CDR3: CASSFGWAGETQYF. The CDR3 coding sequence is TGTGCCAGCAGTTTCGGTTGGGCCGGGGAGACCCAGTACTTC.

The V call is TRBV21-1, the J call TRBJ1-1; the table's D call of TRBD1 was not tested on the DNA. TRBV21-1 is a listed pseudogene. There are 14 residues in the CDR3. CDR3 coding DNA: TGTGCCAGCAGCAAAGCCCGGGCAGCGTTTGAAGCTTTCTTT. Translation gives CASSKARAAFEAFF.

The chain joins TRBV24-1 to TRBJ2-1; D is possibly TRBD1 (6 bases). Germline CDR1 reads KGHDR; CDR2 reads SFDVKD. The CDR3 contains 14 residues. Trimming cost V 3 bases and J 6 bases, with 11 bases left between them. The CDR3 DNA follows: TGTGCCACCAGTGATGTGGACAGTTCCAATGAGCAGTTCTTC. Protein product: CATSDVDSSNEQFF.

The V call is TRBV20-1, the J call TRBJ2-5; D assignment may be TRBD1 or TRBD2 (6 bases each). CDR1 is DFQATT, CDR2 SNEGSKA, per germline (reference sequence). Trimming took 1 base from V and 6 from J, leaving 18 bases between them. The CDR3 length is 15 residues. The CDR3 region is CSARGPGDWPKTQYF. As DNA, the CDR3 is TGCAGTGCTAGAGGTCCAGGGGACTGGCCCAAGACCCAGTACTTC.

The V call is TRBV4-3, the J call TRBJ1-2, with D possibly TRBD1 on 6 matching bases. CDR1 and CDR2 from the germline V gene are LGHNA and YSLEER. Trimming cost V 0 bases and J 5 bases, with 16 bases left between them. The CDR3 covers 16 residues. CDR3 region: CASSQETGHNNYGYTF. The CDR3 DNA reads as TGCGCCAGCAGCCAAGAGACAGGCCACAATAATTATGGCTACACCTTC.

This chain connects TRBV28 to TRBJ2-7; 7 bases agree with TRBD2. Germline trimming cut 6 bases from V and 4 bases from J; bases unmatched to any gene: 12. The CDR3 sequence is 15 residues long. Germline V gene data show CDR1 as MDHEN and CDR2 as SYDVKM. CDR3 loop: CASSPTGGSPYEQYF. As DNA, the CDR3 is TGTGCCAGCAGCCCTACCGGCGGGAGTCCTTACGAGCAGTACTTC.

A few counts support this clonotype. The CDR3 DNA reads TGCGCCAGCAGAGAAACGACAGGGATTGGGCCCCAGCATTTT. It is translated as CASRETTGIGPQHF. This chain joins TRBV4-3 and TRBJ1-5; 7 positions agree with TRBD1. With V trimmed by 6 bases and J by 9 bases, 11 bases remained unmatched. The length of the CDR3 is 14 residues. Germline loops: CDR1 LGHNA, CDR2 YSLEER.

J is TRBJ2-2 and V is TRBV2, with no clear D. V lost 6 bases, J lost 0 bases, and 11 bases lay in between. Germline V gene lookup returns CDR1 SNHLY and CDR2 FYNNEI. The CDR3 is made up of 15 amino acids. Written as DNA, the CDR3 is TGTGCCAGCAGGGCCGACTTATCGAACACCGGGGAGCTGTTTTTT. It is translated as CASRADLSNTGELFF.

This clonotype showed up just a few times. The V and J genes are TRBV29-1 and TRBJ1-1; D not resolved. Germline-derived CDR1 and CDR2 are SQVTM and ANQGSEA. The ends were cut back, 7 bases at V and 2 bases at J, with 11 bases in the middle. The CDR3 has 12 residues. CDR3 residues: CSGHSGNTEAFF. The CDR3 nucleotides read TGCAGCGGGCATAGCGGAAACACTGAAGCTTTCTTT.

This rearrangement joins TRBV4-1 to TRBJ2-5; D is perhaps TRBD2 (5 bases). Per germline, CDR1 MGHRA and CDR2 YSYEKL. V lost 3 bases to trimming and J lost 11 bases, with 19 bases between them. The CDR3 has 14 amino acids. CDR3 protein: CASSHGASSIEQYF. CDR3 nucleotide sequence: TGCGCCAGCAGCCATGGCGCTAGCAGTATTGAGCAGTACTTC.